The TCR beta chain described here comes from a study of graft-versus-host responses after intestinal transplantation. The overall study: Among the recipients, transplants were multivisceral, liver-intestinal, or isolated intestinal. All of the recipients had induction that used anti-thymocyte globulin, then tacrolimus and steroids for roughly three years.

CDR1 SGHRS and CDR2 YFSETQ come from the germline V gene. This CDR3 has 14 residues. V gave up 4 bases and J gave up 2 bases, with 10 bases separating them. Sequencing was performed with immunoSEQ multiplex PCR; in TCRdb, only in-frame clones are kept and a portion is missing. The sample records about 54,000 clones, under 95% being singletons. The rearrangement links TRBV5-1 to TRBJ2-1; D is unresolved. This sample comprised PBMCs, obtained around 95 weeks after intestinal transplant. This TCR was recovered from a human patient who received an intestinal transplant, so some T cells may come from the graft donor. CDR3 coding DNA: TGCGCCAGCAGCCTACCTACCCCCTACAATGAGCAGTTCTTC. It is translated as CASSLPTPYNEQFF.